This T cell receptor (beta chain) was sequenced in a study of blood T cell repertoires in COVID-19. The overall study: From the United States, Italy and Spain came samples of acute and convalescent COVID-19.

Methods used by the authors: Amplified reference gene primers provided the basis for estimating nucleated cell counts. Profiled with immunoSEQ multiplex PCR; TCRdb holds only in-frame clones, not every one. V and J calls and clone size are as listed in that table; D and trimming were resolved from the DNA. The sample comprises about 230,000 clones, approximately 87% of which are singletons, and around 2.5% rests with the top ten. Per the germline V gene, CDR1 is SNHLY and CDR2 is FYNNEI. The CDR3 covers 14 residues. V was cut by 7 bases and J by 0 bases, with 10 bases left in between. Sequencing input: peripheral blood. The sequence came from a woman aged 65 to 85 with active or convalescent COVID-19. The rearrangement uses TRBV2 and TRBJ1-3; D remains unclear. The CDR3 region is CASTSLLSGNTIYF. The CDR3 coding sequence is TGTGCCAGCACATCACTGCTCTCTGGAAACACCATATATTTT.